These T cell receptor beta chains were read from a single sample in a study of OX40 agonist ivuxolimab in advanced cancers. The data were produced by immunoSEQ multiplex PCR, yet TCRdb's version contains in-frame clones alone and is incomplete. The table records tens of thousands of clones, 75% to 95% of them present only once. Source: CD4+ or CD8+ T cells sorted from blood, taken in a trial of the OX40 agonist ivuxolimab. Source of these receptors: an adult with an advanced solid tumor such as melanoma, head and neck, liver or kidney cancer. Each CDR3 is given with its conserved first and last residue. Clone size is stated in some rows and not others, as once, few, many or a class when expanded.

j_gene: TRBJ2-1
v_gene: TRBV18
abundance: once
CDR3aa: CASSPELGNEQFF

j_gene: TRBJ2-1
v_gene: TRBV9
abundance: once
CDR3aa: CASSVSGTSYEQFF

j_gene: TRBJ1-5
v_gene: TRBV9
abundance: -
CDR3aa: CASSFPGGNQPQHF

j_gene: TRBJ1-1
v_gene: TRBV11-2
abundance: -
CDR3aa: CASSLERAGNTEAFF

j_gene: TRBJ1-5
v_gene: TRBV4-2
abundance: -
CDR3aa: CASSQTTDRSLFGNQPQHF

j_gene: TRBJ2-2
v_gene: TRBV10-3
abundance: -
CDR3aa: CAISETGGDTGELFF

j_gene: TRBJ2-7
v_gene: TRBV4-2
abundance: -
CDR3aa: CASSQDLSGAYEQYF

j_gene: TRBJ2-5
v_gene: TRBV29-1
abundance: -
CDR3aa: CSVFKGTQYF

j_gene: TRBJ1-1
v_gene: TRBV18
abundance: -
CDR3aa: CASSAQGMNTEAFF

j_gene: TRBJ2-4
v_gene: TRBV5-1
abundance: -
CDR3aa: CASSSERDSRMWYF

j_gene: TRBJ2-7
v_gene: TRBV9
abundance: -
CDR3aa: CASSVAGDGAYEQYF

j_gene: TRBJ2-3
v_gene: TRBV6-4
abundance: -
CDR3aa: CASSTQETDTQYF